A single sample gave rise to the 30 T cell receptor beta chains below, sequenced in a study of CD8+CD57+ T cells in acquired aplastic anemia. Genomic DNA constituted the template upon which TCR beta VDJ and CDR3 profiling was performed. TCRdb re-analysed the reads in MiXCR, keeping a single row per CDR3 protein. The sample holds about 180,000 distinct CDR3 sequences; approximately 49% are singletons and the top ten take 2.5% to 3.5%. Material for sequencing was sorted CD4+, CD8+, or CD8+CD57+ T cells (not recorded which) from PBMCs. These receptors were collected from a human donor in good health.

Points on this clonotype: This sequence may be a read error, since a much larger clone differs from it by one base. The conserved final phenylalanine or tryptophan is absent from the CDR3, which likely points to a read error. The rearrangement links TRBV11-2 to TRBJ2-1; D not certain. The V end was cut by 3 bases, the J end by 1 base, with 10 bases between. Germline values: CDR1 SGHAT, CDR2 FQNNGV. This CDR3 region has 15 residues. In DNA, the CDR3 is TGTGCCAGCAGCTTCCAACCCGGGTCCTACAATGAGCAGTTCCTC. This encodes CASSFQPGSYNEQFL.

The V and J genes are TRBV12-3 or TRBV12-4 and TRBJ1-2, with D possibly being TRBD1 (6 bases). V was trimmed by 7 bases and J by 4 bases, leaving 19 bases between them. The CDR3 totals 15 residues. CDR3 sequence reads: CASNRQSTGFYGYTF. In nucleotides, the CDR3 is TGTGCCAGCAATCGGCAATCGACAGGCTTCTATGGCTACACCTTC.

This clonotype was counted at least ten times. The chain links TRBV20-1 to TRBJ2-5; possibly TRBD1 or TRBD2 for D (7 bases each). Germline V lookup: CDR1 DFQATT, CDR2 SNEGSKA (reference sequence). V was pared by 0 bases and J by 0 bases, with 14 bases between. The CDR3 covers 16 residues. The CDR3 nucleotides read TGCAGTGCTAGAGATGGGCAGGGGGGGTACCAAGAGACCCAGTACTTC. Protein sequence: CSARDGQGGYQETQYF.

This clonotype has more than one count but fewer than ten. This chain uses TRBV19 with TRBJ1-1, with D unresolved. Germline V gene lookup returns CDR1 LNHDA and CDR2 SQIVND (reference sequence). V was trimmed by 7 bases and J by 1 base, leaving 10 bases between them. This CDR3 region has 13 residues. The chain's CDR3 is CASTLGGNTEAFF. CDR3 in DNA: TGTGCCAGTACCTTAGGAGGGAACACTGAAGCTTTCTTT.

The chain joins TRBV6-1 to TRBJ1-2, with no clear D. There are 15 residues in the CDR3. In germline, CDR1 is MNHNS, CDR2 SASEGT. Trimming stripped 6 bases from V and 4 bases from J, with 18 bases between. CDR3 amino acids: CASRDQGTLSYGYTF. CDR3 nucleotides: TGTGCCAGCAGGGATCAAGGCACCCTCAGCTATGGCTACACCTTC.

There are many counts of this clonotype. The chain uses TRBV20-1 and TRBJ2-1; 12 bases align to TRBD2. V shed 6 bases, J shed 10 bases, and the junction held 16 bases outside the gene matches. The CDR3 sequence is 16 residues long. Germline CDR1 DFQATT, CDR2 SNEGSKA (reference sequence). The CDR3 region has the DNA TGCAGTGCCTCGGGGGGGGCTAGCGGGAGGGTTCGGGAGCAGTTCTTC. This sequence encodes CSASGGASGRVREQFF.

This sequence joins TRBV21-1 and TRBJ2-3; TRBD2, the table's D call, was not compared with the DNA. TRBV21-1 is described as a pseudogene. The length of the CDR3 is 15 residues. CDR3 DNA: TGTGCCAGCAGCAAACAAGCGGGATACACAGATACGCAGTATTTT. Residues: CASSKQAGYTDTQYF.

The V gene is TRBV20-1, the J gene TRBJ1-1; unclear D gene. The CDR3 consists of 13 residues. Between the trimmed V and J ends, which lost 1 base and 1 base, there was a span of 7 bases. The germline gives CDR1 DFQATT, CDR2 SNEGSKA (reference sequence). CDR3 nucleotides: TGCAGTGCTAGAGCCCACCGGAACACTGAAGCTTTCTTT. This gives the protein CSARAHRNTEAFF.

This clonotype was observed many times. CDR3 protein: CASSPAIATRVETQYF. CDR3 coding DNA: TGTGCCAGCAGCCCAGCCATTGCGACTAGGGTGGAGACCCAGTACTTC. The chain uses TRBV14 and TRBJ2-5, with D maybe TRBD2 (6 bases). This CDR3 has 16 residues. Germline V gives CDR1 SGHDN, CDR2 FVKESK. V dropped 4 bases and J dropped 5 bases, with 20 bases sitting between them.

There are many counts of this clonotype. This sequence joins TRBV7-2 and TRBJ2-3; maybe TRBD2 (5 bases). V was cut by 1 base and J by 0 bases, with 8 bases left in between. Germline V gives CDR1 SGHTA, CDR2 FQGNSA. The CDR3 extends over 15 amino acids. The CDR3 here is CASSLVLVSTDTQYF. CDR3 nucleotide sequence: TGTGCCAGCAGCTTAGTACTAGTTAGCACAGATACGCAGTATTTT.

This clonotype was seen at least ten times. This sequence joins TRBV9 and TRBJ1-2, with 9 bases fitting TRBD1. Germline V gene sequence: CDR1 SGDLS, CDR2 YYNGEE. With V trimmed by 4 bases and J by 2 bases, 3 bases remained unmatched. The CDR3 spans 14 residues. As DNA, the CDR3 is TGTGCCAGCAGCCCAGGGACAGGGAACTATGGCTACACCTTC. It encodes CASSPGTGNYGYTF.

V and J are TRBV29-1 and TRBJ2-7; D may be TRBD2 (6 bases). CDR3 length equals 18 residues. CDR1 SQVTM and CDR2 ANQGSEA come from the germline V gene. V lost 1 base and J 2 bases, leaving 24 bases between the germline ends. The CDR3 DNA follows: TGCAGCGTTGAAGCCGCCATCGATAGCCGGGGGTCACCCTACGAGCAGTACTTC. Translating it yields CSVEAAIDSRGSPYEQYF.

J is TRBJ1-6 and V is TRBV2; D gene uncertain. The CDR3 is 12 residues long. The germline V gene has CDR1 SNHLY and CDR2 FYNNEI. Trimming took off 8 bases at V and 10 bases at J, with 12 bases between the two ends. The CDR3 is CASVRPPSPLHF. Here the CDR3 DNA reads TGTGCCAGCGTACGCCCACCCTCACCCCTCCACTTT.

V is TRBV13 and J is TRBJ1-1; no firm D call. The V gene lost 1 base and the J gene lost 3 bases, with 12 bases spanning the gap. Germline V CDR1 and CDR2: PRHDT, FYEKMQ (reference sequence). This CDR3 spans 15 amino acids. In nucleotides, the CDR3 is TGTGCCAGCAGCTTAGCGGCAGGCTATGACACTGAAGCTTTCTTT. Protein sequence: CASSLAAGYDTEAFF.

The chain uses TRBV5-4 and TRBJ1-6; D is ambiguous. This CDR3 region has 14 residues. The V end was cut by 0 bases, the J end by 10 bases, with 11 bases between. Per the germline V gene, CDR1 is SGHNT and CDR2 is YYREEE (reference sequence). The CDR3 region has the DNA TGTGCCAGCAGCTTGGGAGAGGGTGACTCACCCCTCCACTTT. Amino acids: CASSLGEGDSPLHF.

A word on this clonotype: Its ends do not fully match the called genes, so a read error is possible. The CDR3 DNA sequence: TGCAGCGTTGTAGCAGGGGAGGTACGCACAGATACGCACTATTTT. Its translation is CSVVAGEVRTDTHYF. This chain connects TRBV29-1 to TRBJ2-3; either TRBD1 or TRBD2 may supply D (6 bases each). Germline-derived CDR1 and CDR2 are SQVTM and ANQGSEA. This CDR3 comprises 15 residues.

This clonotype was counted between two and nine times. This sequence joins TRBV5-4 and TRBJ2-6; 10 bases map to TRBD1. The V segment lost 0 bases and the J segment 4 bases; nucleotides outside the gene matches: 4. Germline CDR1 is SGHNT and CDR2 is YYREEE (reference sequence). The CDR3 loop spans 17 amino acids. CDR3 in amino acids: CASSLGGQGSGANVLTF. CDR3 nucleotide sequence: TGTGCCAGCAGCTTGGGGGGACAGGGGTCCGGGGCCAACGTCCTGACTTTC.

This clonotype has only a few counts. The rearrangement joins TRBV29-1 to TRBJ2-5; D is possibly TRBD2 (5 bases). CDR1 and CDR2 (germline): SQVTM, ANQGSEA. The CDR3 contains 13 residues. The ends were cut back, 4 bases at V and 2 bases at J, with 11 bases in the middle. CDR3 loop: CSVGGPGQETQYF. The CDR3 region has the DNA TGCAGCGTTGGCGGGCCAGGACAAGAGACCCAGTACTTC.

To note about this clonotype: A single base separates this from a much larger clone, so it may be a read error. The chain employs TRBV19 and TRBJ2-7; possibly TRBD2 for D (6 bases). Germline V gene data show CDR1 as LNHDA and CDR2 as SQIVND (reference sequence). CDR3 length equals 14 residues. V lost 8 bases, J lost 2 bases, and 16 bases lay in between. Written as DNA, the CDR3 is TGTGCCAGTGGCTTTAGCGGAGATCCCTACGAGCAGTACTTC. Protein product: CASGFSGDPYEQYF.

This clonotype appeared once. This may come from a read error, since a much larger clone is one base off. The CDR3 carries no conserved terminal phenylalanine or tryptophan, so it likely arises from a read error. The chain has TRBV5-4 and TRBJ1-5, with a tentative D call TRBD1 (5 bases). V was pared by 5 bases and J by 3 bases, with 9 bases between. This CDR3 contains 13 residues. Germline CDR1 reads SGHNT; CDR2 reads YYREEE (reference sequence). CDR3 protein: CASRRQPNQPQHL. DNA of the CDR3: TGTGCCAGCAGACGACAGCCCAATCAGCCCCAGCATCTT.

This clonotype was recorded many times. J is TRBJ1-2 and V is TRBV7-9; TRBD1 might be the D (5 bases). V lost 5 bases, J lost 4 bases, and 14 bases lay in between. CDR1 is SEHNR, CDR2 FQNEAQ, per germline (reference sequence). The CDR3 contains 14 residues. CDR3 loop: CASSLGDGIYGYTF. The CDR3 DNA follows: TGTGCCAGCAGCCTAGGGGACGGTATCTATGGCTACACCTTC.

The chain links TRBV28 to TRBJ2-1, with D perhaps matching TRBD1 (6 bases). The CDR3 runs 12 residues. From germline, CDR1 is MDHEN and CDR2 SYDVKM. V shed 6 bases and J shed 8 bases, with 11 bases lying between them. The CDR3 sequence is CASRTGRDEQFF. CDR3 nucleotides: TGTGCCAGCAGAACAGGGCGGGATGAGCAGTTCTTC.

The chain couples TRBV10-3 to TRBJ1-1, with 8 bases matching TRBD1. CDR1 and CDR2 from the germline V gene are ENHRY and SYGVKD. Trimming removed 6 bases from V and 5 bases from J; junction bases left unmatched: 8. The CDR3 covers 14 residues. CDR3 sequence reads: CAISRQGLETEAFF. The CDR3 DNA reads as TGTGCCATCAGCCGACAGGGGCTAGAGACTGAAGCTTTCTTT.

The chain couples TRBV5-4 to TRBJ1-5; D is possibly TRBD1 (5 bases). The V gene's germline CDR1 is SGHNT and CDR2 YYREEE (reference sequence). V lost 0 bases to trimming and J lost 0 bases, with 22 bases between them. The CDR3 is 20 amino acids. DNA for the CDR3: TGTGCCAGCAGCTTGGCCGGTGGGGGGTGGATACCCCATAGCAATCAGCCCCAGCATTTT. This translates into CASSLAGGGWIPHSNQPQHF.

The CDR3 loop is CASSLSAHLRSGNTIYF. The CDR3 coding sequence is TGTGCCAGCAGCTTGTCAGCGCACCTACGCTCTGGAAACACCATATATTTT. The genes are TRBV5-4 and TRBJ1-3; D is uncertain. The CDR3 loop spans 17 amino acids. Germline V gene sequence: CDR1 SGHNT, CDR2 YYREEE (reference sequence). V was trimmed by 1 base and J by 0 bases, leaving 14 bases between them. Full variable domain (outside the CDR3, taken from reference TRBV5-4 and TRBJ1-3): ETGVTQSPTHLIKTRGQQVTLRCSSQSGHNTVSWYQQALGQGPQFIFQYYREEENGRGNFPPRFSGLQFPNYSSELNVNALELDDSALYLCASSLSAHLRSGNTIYFGEGSWLTVV.

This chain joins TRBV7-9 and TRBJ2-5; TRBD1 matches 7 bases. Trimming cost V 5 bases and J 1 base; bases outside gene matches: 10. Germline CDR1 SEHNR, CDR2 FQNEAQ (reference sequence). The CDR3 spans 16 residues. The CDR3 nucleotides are TGTGCCAGCAGCGTGCCGACAGGGAGAGGCCAAGAGACCCAGTACTTC. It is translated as CASSVPTGRGQETQYF.

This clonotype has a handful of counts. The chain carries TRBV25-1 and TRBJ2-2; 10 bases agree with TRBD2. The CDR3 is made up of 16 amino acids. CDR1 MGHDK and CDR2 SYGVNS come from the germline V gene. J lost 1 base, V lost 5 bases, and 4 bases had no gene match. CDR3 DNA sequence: TGTGCCAGCAGTTTCTTAGCGGGGGGGAACACCGGGGAGCTGTTTTTT. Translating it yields CASSFLAGGNTGELFF. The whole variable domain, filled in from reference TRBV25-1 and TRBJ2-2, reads EADIYQTPRYLVIGTGKKITLECSQTMGHDKMYWYQQDPGMELHLIHYSYGVNSTEKGDLSSESTVSRIRTEHFPLTLESARPSHTSQYLCASSFLAGGNTGELFFGEGSRLTVL.

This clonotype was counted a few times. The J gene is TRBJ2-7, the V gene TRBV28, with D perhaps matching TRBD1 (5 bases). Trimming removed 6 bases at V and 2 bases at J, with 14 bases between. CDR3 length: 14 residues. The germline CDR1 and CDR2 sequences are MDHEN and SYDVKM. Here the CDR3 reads CASSTPEGAYEQYF. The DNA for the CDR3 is TGTGCCAGCAGCACTCCAGAAGGGGCCTACGAGCAGTACTTC.

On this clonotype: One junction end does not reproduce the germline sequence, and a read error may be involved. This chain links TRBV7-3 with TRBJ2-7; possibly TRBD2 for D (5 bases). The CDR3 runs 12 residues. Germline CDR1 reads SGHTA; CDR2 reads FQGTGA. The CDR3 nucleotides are TGTGCCAGCAGGTCAGCCACCGGGGAGCTGTACTTC. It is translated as CASRSATGELYF.

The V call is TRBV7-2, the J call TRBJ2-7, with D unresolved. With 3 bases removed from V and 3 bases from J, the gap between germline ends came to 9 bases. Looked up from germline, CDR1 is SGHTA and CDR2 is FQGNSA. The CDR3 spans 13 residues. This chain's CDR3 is CASSFGRFYEQYF. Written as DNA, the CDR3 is TGTGCCAGCAGCTTCGGTAGATTCTACGAGCAGTACTTC.